Below, 18 T cell receptor beta chains from the same sample are listed, as sequenced in a study of T cell responses to AZD1222 COVID-19 vaccine. Generated by immunoSEQ multiplex PCR, the TCRdb table keeps only in-frame clones and is missing some. The data show over 90,000 clones, with 90% seen just once and 4% to 5.5% held by the top ten. This material consisted of peripheral blood, taken on day 0 of AZD1222 vaccination. The source of these receptors is an adult in good health.

The chain is built from TRBV2 and TRBJ2-3; no clear D gene. Germline V gene lookup returns CDR1 SNHLY and CDR2 FYNNEI. Trimming stripped 0 bases from V and 7 bases from J, with 8 bases between. This CDR3 has 13 amino acids. Here the CDR3 reads CASSEAPENTQYF. The CDR3 coding sequence is TGTGCCAGCAGTGAAGCCCCAGAGAATACGCAGTATTTT. Supplemented by reference TRBV2 and TRBJ2-3, the full variable domain reads EPEVTQTPSHQVTQMGQEVILRCVPISNHLYFYWYRQILGQKVEFLVSFYNNEISEKSEIFDDQFSVERPDGSNFTLKIRSTKLEDSAMYFCASSEAPENTQYFGPGTRLTVL.

The V gene is TRBV9, the J gene TRBJ2-7; 9 positions match TRBD1. The CDR3 loop spans 14 amino acids. J gave up 5 bases and V 4 bases, and 7 bases lay outside the gene matches. Per the germline V gene, CDR1 is SGDLS and CDR2 is YYNGEE. The CDR3 nucleotides are TGTGCCAGCAGCTCTCGGGACAGGGACCACGAGCAGTACTTC. This codes for CASSSRDRDHEQYF.

This clone has a single count. The chain recombines TRBV6-2 or TRBV6-3 with TRBJ2-5, with D possibly TRBD1 on 5 matching bases. The CDR3 contains 13 residues. V shed 6 bases and J shed 4 bases, with 12 bases lying between them. The germline CDR1 and CDR2 sequences are MNHEY and SVGEGT. CDR3: CASSPPDRETQYF. The CDR3 coding sequence is TGTGCCAGCAGCCCCCCCGACAGAGAGACCCAGTACTTC.

V and J are TRBV4-2 and TRBJ2-2; 7 bases map to TRBD1. CDR1 is LGHNA and CDR2 is YNFKEQ in the germline V gene. This CDR3 has 14 residues. V shed 3 bases, J shed 6 bases, and the junction held 4 bases outside the gene matches. The CDR3 bases are TGTGCCAGCAGCCAGCCCGACAGGGCCGGGGAGCTGTTTTTT. Its translation is CASSQPDRAGELFF.

The CDR3 is CASSQEFSPLHF. CDR3 coding DNA: TGCGCCAGCAGCCAAGAGTTCTCACCCCTCCACTTT. V and J are TRBV4-1 and TRBJ1-6, with D uncertain. Germline assignment: CDR1 MGHRA and CDR2 YSYEKL. CDR3 length: 12 residues. V lost 0 bases and J lost 10, with 4 bases in between.

The chain joins TRBV7-2 to TRBJ2-3; no firm D call. The germline CDR1 and CDR2 sequences are SGHTA and FQGNSA. This CDR3 has 12 residues. The ends were cut back, 5 bases at V and 2 bases at J, with 5 bases in the middle. CDR3 nucleotides: TGTGCCAGCAGCCGGAACACAGATACGCAGTATTTT. Protein product: CASSRNTDTQYF.

The chain has TRBV4-3 and TRBJ1-1, with D uncertain. The ends were cut back, 4 bases at V and 1 base at J, with 13 bases in the middle. Germline lookup yields CDR1 LGHNA and CDR2 YSLEER. This CDR3 is built from 15 residues. In DNA form, the CDR3 reads TGCGCCAGCAGCCCCCTGGCCGGGGAGAACACTGAAGCTTTCTTT. Translation gives CASSPLAGENTEAFF.

The genes are TRBV29-1 and TRBJ1-1; TRBD1 aligns across 7 bases. The CDR3 covers 13 residues. V dropped 7 bases and J dropped 1; count of bases not matched to a gene: 6. The germline V gene encodes CDR1 SQVTM and CDR2 ANQGSEA. CDR3 amino acids: CSGTGQTNTEAFF. CDR3 coding DNA: TGCAGCGGTACGGGACAGACGAACACTGAAGCTTTCTTT.

V gene TRBV28 combines with J gene TRBJ2-1, with unresolved D. V was cut by 5 bases and J by 4 bases, with 9 bases left in between. Germline CDR1 and CDR2: MDHEN and SYDVKM. CDR3 length: 13 amino acids. The CDR3 nucleotides are TGTGCCAGCAGTATCTCGTTTTACAATGAGCAGTTCTTC. This sequence encodes CASSISFYNEQFF.

This clone was seen a single time. The genes are TRBV28 and TRBJ1-5; D is possibly TRBD1 (6 bases). Deletions cut 4 bases from V and 4 bases from J, with 11 bases between. Germline values: CDR1 MDHEN, CDR2 SYDVKM. The CDR3 has 14 amino acids. The chain's CDR3 is CASSWGAGNQPQHF. The CDR3 DNA follows: TGTGCCAGCAGTTGGGGGGCAGGGAATCAGCCCCAGCATTTT.

This rearrangement joins TRBV29-1 to TRBJ1-2, with 9 bases lining up with TRBD1. The germline V gene has CDR1 SQVTM and CDR2 ANQGSEA. The junction had 3 bases not matched to a gene; V was cut back by 5 bases and J by 2 bases. The CDR3 sequence is 13 residues long. CDR3 DNA: TGCAGCGTTCTGACAGGGGGGAACTATGGCTACACCTTC. Protein sequence: CSVLTGGNYGYTF.

The chain uses TRBV2 and TRBJ2-7; TRBD1 might be the D (6 bases). V shed 0 bases and J shed 4 bases, with 13 bases lying between them. The length of the CDR3 is 15 residues. Germline V CDR1 and CDR2: SNHLY, FYNNEI. For the CDR3, the DNA is TGTGCCAGCAGTGAAGCATCAGGGGCCGGTTACGAGCAGTACTTC. It yields the protein CASSEASGAGYEQYF. Full variable domain (outside the CDR3, taken from reference TRBV2 and TRBJ2-7): EPEVTQTPSHQVTQMGQEVILRCVPISNHLYFYWYRQILGQKVEFLVSFYNNEISEKSEIFDDQFSVERPDGSNFTLKIRSTKLEDSAMYFCASSEASGAGYEQYFGPGTRLTVT.

The chain couples TRBV29-1 to TRBJ1-2; 9 bases match TRBD1. J gave up 2 bases and V 8 bases, and 6 bases lay outside the gene matches. Germline lookup yields CDR1 SQVTM and CDR2 ANQGSEA. There are 13 residues in the CDR3. The CDR3: CSTRQGENYGYTF. The CDR3, as DNA: TGCAGCACCCGACAGGGGGAGAACTATGGCTACACCTTC.

V and J are TRBV7-6 and TRBJ2-6, with 9 bases fitting TRBD2. The CDR3 runs 17 residues. The V gene end was trimmed by 1 base and the J gene end by 0 bases; junction bases not matched to a gene: 1. Germline CDR1 SGHVS, CDR2 FNYEAQ. The CDR3 bases are TGTGCCAGCAGCTTAGGAGCGGGGGGCTCTGGGGCCAACGTCCTGACTTTC. The encoded protein is CASSLGAGGSGANVLTF.

The chain combines TRBV4-1 with TRBJ2-1, with D hard to call. V lost 5 bases and J lost 5, with 19 bases in between. The CDR3 has 16 residues. From germline, CDR1 is MGHRA and CDR2 YSYEKL. The CDR3 DNA is TGCGCCAGCAGCAGATTTTGGCCCTCAAAAAACAATGAGCAGTTCTTC. It is translated as CASSRFWPSKNNEQFF.

The rearrangement uses TRBV6-5 and TRBJ1-6; 7 bases are shared with TRBD1. CDR3 length equals 14 residues. Germline V CDR1 and CDR2: MNHEY, SVGAGI. Trimming at V came to 2 bases and at J to 9 bases, leaving 4 bases not matched to a gene. CDR3 region: CASSYGTDFSPLHF. The DNA for the CDR3 is TGTGCCAGCAGTTACGGGACAGACTTTTCACCCCTCCACTTT.

V gene TRBV30 combines with J gene TRBJ1-5; D perhaps matches TRBD1 (5 bases). Trimming stripped 5 bases from V and 6 bases from J, with 11 bases between. In germline, CDR1 is GTSNPN, CDR2 SVGIG (reference sequence). The CDR3 contains 12 residues. CDR3 in DNA: TGTGCCTGGTCAAAGGGGAGTCAGCCCCAGCATTTT. Its translation is CAWSKGSQPQHF. Supplemented by reference TRBV30 and TRBJ1-5, the full variable domain reads SQTIHQWPATLVQPVGSPLSLECTVEGTSNPNLYWYRQAAGRGLQLLFYSVGIGQISSEVPQNLSASRPQDRQFILSSKKLLLSDSGFYLCAWSKGSQPQHFGDGTRLSIL.

The J gene is TRBJ2-6, the V gene TRBV19; no reliable D call. The CDR3 length is 15 residues. Germline V gene lookup returns CDR1 LNHDA and CDR2 SQIVND (reference sequence). Deletions cut 7 bases from V and 1 base from J, with 11 bases between. The CDR3: CASNLQASGANVLTF. The CDR3 DNA follows: TGTGCCAGTAACCTTCAGGCTTCTGGGGCCAACGTCCTGACTTTC. The entire variable domain, with the rest obtained from reference TRBV19 and TRBJ2-6, is as follows: DGGITQSPKYLFRKEGQNVTLSCEQNLNHDAMYWYRQDPGQGLRLIYYSQIVNDFQKGDIAEGYSVSREKKESFPLTVTSAQKNPTAFYLCASNLQASGANVLTFGAGSRLTVL.